In its sample, the clone carrying this TCR beta chain was seen a few times. Its antigen is still unknown. These data originate in a study of early T cells in non-severe SARS-CoV-2 infection. Whole-study findings and limits: VDJdb-based annotation leaned toward anti-spike CD8 responses and missed private and CD4 specificities.

Germline V lookup: CDR1 KGHSY, CDR2 FQNENV. V dropped 3 bases and J dropped 8; count of bases not matched to a gene: 15. CDR3 size: 16 residues. Each CDR3 protein is one row after TCRdb ran MiXCR on the 5' RACE reads. Of roughly 69,000 distinct CDR3 sequences detected, almost 9% appear once; the ten largest clones hold around an eighth. This material consisted of whole blood, taken at baseline. The TCR comes from an adult who was a healthcare worker with PCR-confirmed SARS-CoV-2 infection or an uninfected control (not recorded which). The chain recombines TRBV16 with TRBJ1-1, with 7 bases matching TRBD1. CDR3 loop: CASSQKGPTGAWEAFF. CDR3 DNA: TGTGCCAGCAGCCAGAAAGGACCAACAGGGGCATGGGAAGCTTTCTTT. The complete variable domain, with remaining parts taken from reference TRBV16 and TRBJ1-1, reads GEEVAQTPKHLVRGEGQKAKLYCAPIKGHSYVFWYQQVLKNEFKFLISFQNENVFDETGMPKERFSAKCLPNSPCSLEIQATKLEDSAVYFCASSQKGPTGAWEAFFGQGTRLTVV.